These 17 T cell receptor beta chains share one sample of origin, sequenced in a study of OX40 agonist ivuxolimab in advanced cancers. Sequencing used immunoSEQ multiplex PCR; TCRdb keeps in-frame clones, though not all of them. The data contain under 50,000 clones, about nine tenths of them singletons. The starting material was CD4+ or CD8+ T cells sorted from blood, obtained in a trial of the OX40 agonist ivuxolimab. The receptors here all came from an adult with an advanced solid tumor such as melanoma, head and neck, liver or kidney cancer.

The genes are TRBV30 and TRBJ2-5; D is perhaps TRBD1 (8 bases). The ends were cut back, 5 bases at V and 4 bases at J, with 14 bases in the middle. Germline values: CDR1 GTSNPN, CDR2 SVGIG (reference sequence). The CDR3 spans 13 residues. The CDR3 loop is CAWVTGGGETQYF. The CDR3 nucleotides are TGTGCCTGGGTCACAGGGGGGGGAGAGACCCAGTACTTC.

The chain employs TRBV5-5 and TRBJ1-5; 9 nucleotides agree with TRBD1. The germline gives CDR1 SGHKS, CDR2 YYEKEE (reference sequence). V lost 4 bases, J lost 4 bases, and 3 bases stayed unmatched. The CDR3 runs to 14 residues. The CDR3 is CASSRGTGNQPQHF. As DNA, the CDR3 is TGTGCCAGCAGCCGCGGGACAGGGAATCAGCCCCAGCATTTT.

In DNA, the CDR3 is TGTGCCAGCAGCTTTCCGAAGAGCGGATGCTTTTACAATGAGCAGTTCTTC. Protein sequence: CASSFPKSGCFYNEQFF. The chain joins TRBV12-1 to TRBJ2-1; TRBD2 reflects the table's D call only, with no check against the DNA. TRBV12-1 is labeled a pseudogene. The CDR3 runs to 17 residues.

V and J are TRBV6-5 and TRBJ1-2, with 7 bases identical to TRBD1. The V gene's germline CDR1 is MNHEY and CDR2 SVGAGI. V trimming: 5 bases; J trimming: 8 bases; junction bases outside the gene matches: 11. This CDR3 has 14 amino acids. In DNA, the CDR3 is TGTGCCAGCAGTCAGAAAGCCCACAGGGGAGGCTACACCTTC. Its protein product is CASSQKAHRGGYTF.

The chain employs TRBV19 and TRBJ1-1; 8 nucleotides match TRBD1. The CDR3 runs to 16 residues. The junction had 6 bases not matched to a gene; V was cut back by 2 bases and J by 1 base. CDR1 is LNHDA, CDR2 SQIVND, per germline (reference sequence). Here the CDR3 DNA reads TGTGCCAGTAGTATATCAGGGGGCCGGACGAACACTGAAGCTTTCTTT. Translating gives CASSISGGRTNTEAFF.

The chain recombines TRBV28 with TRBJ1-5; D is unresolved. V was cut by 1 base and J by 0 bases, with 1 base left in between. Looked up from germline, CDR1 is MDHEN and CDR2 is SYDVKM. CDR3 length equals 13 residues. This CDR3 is CASSLYSNQPQHF. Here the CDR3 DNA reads TGTGCCAGCAGTTTATATAGCAATCAGCCCCAGCATTTT.

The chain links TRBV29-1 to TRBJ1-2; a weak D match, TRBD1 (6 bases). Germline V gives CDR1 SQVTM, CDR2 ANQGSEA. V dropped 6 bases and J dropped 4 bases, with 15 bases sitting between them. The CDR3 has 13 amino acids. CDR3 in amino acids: CSVGQPSGYGYTF. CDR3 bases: TGCAGCGTAGGACAGCCTAGCGGCTATGGCTACACCTTC.

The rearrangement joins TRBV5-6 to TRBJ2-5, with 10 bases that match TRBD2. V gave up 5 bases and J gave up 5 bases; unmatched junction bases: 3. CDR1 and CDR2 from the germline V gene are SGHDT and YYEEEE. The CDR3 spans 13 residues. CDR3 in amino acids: CASRRLAGETQYF. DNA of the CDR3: TGTGCCAGCAGACGACTAGCGGGTGAGACCCAGTACTTC.

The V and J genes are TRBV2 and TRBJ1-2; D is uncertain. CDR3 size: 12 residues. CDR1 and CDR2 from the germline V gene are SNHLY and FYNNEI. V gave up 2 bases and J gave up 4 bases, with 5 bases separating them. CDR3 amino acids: CASSERGYGYTF. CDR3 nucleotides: TGTGCCAGCAGTGAACGGGGCTATGGCTACACCTTC.

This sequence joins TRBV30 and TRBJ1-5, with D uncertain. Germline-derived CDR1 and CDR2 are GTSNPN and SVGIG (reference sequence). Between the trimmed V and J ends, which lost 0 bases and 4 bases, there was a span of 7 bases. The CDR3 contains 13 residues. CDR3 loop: CAWSVRDNQPQHF. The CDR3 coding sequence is TGTGCCTGGAGTGTAAGGGATAATCAGCCCCAGCATTTT. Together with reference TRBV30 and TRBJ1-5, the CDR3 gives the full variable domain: SQTIHQWPATLVQPVGSPLSLECTVEGTSNPNLYWYRQAAGRGLQLLFYSVGIGQISSEVPQNLSASRPQDRQFILSSKKLLLSDSGFYLCAWSVRDNQPQHFGDGTRLSIL.

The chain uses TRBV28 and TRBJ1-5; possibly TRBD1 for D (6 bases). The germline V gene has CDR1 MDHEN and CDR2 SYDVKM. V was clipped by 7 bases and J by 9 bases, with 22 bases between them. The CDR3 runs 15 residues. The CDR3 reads CASNSPGQGRTPQHF. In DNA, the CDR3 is TGTGCCAGCAACTCCCCGGGGCAGGGGCGTACGCCCCAGCATTTT.

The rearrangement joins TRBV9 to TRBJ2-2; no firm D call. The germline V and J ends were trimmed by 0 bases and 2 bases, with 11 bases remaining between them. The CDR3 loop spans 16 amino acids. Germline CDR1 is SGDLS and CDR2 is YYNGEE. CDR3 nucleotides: TGTGCCAGCAGCGTAGGATCCAGAACTAACACCGGGGAGCTGTTTTTT. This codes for CASSVGSRTNTGELFF.

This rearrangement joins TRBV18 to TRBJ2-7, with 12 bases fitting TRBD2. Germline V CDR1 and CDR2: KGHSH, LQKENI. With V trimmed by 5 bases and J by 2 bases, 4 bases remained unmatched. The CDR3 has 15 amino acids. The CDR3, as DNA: TGTGCCAGCTCAGCTAGCGGGAGGGTTGCCTACGAGCAGTACTTC. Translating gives CASSASGRVAYEQYF.

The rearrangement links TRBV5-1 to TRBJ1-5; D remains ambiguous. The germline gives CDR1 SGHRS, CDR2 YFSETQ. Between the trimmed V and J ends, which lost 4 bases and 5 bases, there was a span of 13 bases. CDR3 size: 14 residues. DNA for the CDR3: TGCGCCAGCAGCCCGCACGGGGATGATCAGCCCCAGCATTTT. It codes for CASSPHGDDQPQHF.

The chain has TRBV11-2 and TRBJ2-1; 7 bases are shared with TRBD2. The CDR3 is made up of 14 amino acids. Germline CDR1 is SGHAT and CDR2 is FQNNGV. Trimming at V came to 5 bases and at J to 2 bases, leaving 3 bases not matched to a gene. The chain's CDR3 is CASSPSGAYNEQFF. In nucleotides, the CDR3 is TGTGCCAGCAGCCCGAGCGGGGCCTACAATGAGCAGTTCTTC.

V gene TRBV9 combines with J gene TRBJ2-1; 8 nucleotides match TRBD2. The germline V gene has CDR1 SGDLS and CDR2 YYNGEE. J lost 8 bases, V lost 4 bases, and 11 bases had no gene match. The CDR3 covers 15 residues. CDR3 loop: CASSREVAGFDEQFF. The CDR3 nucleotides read TGTGCCAGCAGCCGGGAGGTAGCGGGATTCGATGAGCAGTTCTTC.

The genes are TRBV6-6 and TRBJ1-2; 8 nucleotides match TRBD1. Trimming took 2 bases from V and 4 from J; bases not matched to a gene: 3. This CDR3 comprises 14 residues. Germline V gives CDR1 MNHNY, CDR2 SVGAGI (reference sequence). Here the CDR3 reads CASSYGQGSYGYTF. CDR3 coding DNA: TGTGCCAGCAGTTACGGACAGGGAAGCTATGGCTACACCTTC.